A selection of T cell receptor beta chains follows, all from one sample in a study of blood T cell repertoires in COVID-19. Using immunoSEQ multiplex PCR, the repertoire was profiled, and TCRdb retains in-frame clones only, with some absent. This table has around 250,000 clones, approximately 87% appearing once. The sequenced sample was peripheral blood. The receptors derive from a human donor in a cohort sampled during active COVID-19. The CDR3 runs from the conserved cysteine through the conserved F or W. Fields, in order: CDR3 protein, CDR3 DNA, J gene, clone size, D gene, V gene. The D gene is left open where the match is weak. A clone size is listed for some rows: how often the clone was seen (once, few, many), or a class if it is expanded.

CDR3: CASSVLVVPNEQFF
DNA: TGTGCCAGCAGCGTACTAGTCGTTCCTAATGAGCAGTTCTTC
J: TRBJ2-1
size: once
D: NA
V: TRBV9

CDR3: CASSIDYRGNYGYTF
DNA: TGTGCCAGTAGTATAGATTACAGGGGCAACTATGGCTACACCTTC
J: TRBJ1-2
size: NA
D: TRBD1
V: TRBV19

CDR3: CATSRAGPRNTGELFF
DNA: TGTGCCACCAGCAGGGCAGGCCCCCGGAACACCGGGGAGCTGTTTTTT
J: TRBJ2-2
size: NA
D: NA
V: TRBV15

CDR3: CASRVTVVGDTQYF
DNA: TGTGCCAGCAGGGTTACGGTGGTCGGAGATACGCAGTATTTT
J: TRBJ2-3
size: NA
D: NA
V: TRBV5-8

CDR3: CSVEDTTSGMIYEQYF
DNA: TGCAGCGTTGAAGACACCACTAGCGGGATGATCTACGAGCAGTACTTC
J: TRBJ2-7
size: NA
D: TRBD2
V: TRBV29-1

CDR3: CASSPGTSNEQFF
DNA: TGTGCCAGCAGTCCTGGGACTAGCAATGAGCAGTTCTTC
J: TRBJ2-1
size: NA
D: TRBD2
V: TRBV6-5

CDR3: CASSDSGTGGWNTEAFF
DNA: TGTGCCAGCAGCGACTCCGGGACAGGGGGCTGGAACACTGAAGCTTTCTTT
J: TRBJ1-1
size: NA
D: TRBD1
V: TRBV5-8

CDR3: CATFNWGPPRYNEQFF
DNA: TGTGCCACTTTCAATTGGGGGCCGCCGAGGTACAATGAGCAGTTCTTC
J: TRBJ2-1
size: NA
D: NA
V: TRBV24-1

CDR3: CSVPIRGGNTEAFF
DNA: TGCAGCGTCCCAATTAGGGGAGGGAACACTGAAGCTTTCTTT
J: TRBJ1-1
size: NA
D: NA
V: TRBV29-1

CDR3: CASSPRTSGSTDTQYF
DNA: TGTGCCAGCAGCCCCCGGACTAGCGGGTCCACAGATACGCAGTATTTT
J: TRBJ2-3
size: NA
D: TRBD2
V: TRBV7-8

CDR3: CASSLGPGAFNEQFF
DNA: TGTGCCAGCAGCTTAGGGCCGGGAGCGTTCAATGAGCAGTTCTTC
J: TRBJ2-1
size: few
D: NA
V: TRBV7-3

CDR3: CASSESQLPTYEQYF
DNA: TGCGCCAGCAGTGAGTCTCAACTCCCCACCTACGAGCAGTACTTC
J: TRBJ2-7
size: NA
D: NA
V: TRBV10-1

CDR3: CASSSVLSGANVLTF
DNA: TGTGCCAGCAGTTCGGTGCTCTCTGGGGCCAACGTCCTGACTTTC
J: TRBJ2-6
size: NA
D: NA
V: TRBV6-5

CDR3: CASTGLVIYEQFF
DNA: TGTGCCAGCACTGGACTAGTCATCTATGAGCAGTTCTTC
J: TRBJ2-1
size: NA
D: TRBD2
V: TRBV7-9

CDR3: CASSLNTGDEKLFF
DNA: TGCGCCAGCAGCCTGAATACAGGGGATGAAAAACTGTTTTTT
J: TRBJ1-4
size: NA
D: TRBD1
V: TRBV5-1

CDR3: CASSLGLAGVTDTQYF
DNA: TGTGCCAGCAGCTTGGGACTAGCGGGAGTTACAGATACGCAGTATTTT
J: TRBJ2-3
size: NA
D: TRBD2
V: TRBV9

CDR3: CASKCCRPRNLAKNIQYF
DNA: TGTGCCAGCAAGTGTTGCAGGCCCCGAAACTTAGCCAAAAACATTCAGTACTTC
J: TRBJ2-4
size: NA
D: NA
V: TRBV14

CDR3: CASSQPPTGARSPLHF
DNA: TGTGCCAGCAGCCAACCACCGACAGGGGCTCGCTCACCCCTCCACTTT
J: TRBJ1-6
size: NA
D: TRBD1
V: TRBV3-1/TRBV3-2

CDR3: CASSISPGLAGRSYNEQFF
DNA: TGTGCCAGTAGTATAAGCCCGGGACTAGCGGGTCGCTCCTACAATGAGCAGTTCTTC
J: TRBJ2-1
size: few
D: TRBD2
V: TRBV19

CDR3: CASSEGLAGSDTQYF
DNA: TGTGCCAGCAGCGAGGGACTAGCGGGGTCAGATACGCAGTATTTT
J: TRBJ2-3
size: once
D: TRBD2
V: TRBV6-5

CDR3: CASSKGVAQEQYF
DNA: TGTGCCAGTAGTAAAGGAGTGGCCCAGGAGCAGTACTTC
J: TRBJ2-7
size: NA
D: NA
V: TRBV19

CDR3: CASSLVDSHYEQYF
DNA: TGTGCCAGCAGCTTGGTCGACAGCCACTACGAGCAGTACTTC
J: TRBJ2-7
size: NA
D: NA
V: TRBV5-4

CDR3: CASSPPDRPTGELFF
DNA: TGTGCCAGCAGTCCACCCGACAGGCCAACCGGGGAGCTGTTTTTT
J: TRBJ2-2
size: NA
D: NA
V: TRBV11-2

CDR3: CASSATGNAWNYYGYTF
DNA: TGCGCCAGCAGCGCGACAGGGAACGCTTGGAACTACTATGGCTACACCTTC
J: TRBJ1-2
size: few
D: TRBD1
V: TRBV5-1

CDR3: CASSDTGLPYEQYF
DNA: TGTGCCAGCAGTGATACAGGGTTGCCCTACGAGCAGTACTTC
J: TRBJ2-7
size: NA
D: NA
V: TRBV2

CDR3: CASSYPGTRNEQFF
DNA: TGTGCCAGCAGTTACCCGGGCACTAGGAATGAGCAGTTCTTC
J: TRBJ2-1
size: NA
D: NA
V: TRBV6-2/TRBV6-3

CDR3: CASSTGTASGEKLFF
DNA: TGTGCCAGCAGTACCGGGACAGCCAGTGGGGAAAAACTGTTTTTT
J: TRBJ1-4
size: NA
D: TRBD1
V: TRBV6-5

CDR3: CASSYSKGLSSPLHF
DNA: TGTGCCAGCAGTTACTCAAAGGGGCTGAGTTCACCCCTCCACTTT
J: TRBJ1-6
size: once
D: NA
V: TRBV6-2/TRBV6-3

CDR3: CASSQDTGPSYEQYF
DNA: TGCGCCAGCAGCCAAGATACTGGGCCTTCCTACGAGCAGTACTTC
J: TRBJ2-7
size: NA
D: NA
V: TRBV4-3

CDR3: CASSLVRGHTGELFF
DNA: TGTGCCAGCAGCTTGGTCAGGGGGCACACCGGGGAGCTGTTTTTT
J: TRBJ2-2
size: NA
D: TRBD1
V: TRBV7-2

CDR3: CAISEYRGNGYTF
DNA: TGTGCCATCAGTGAGTACAGGGGGAATGGCTACACCTTC
J: TRBJ1-2
size: once
D: TRBD1
V: TRBV10-3

CDR3: CASSHYRDSYNSPLHF
DNA: TGTGCCAGCAGCCATTACCGGGACAGCTATAATTCACCCCTCCACTTT
J: TRBJ1-6
size: NA
D: TRBD1
V: TRBV4-2